These T cell receptor beta chains were read from a single sample in a study of T cell responses to AZD1222 COVID-19 vaccine. Measured with immunoSEQ multiplex PCR; TCRdb has only the in-frame clones, and not every one. The data show approximately 220,000 clones, with 93% seen just once and about 1% held by the top ten. The sample in question was peripheral blood, obtained on day 0 of MenACWY control vaccination. These receptors all come from an adult in good health. CDR3s include the opening cysteine and the closing phenylalanine or tryptophan. A D gene is named only where the DNA matches it firmly. Size values are once, few and many counts, or a class for expanded clones, and some rows have none.

D: TRBD1; V: TRBV6-5; J: TRBJ1-1; size: .; CDR3: CASKGQINTEAFF; DNA: TGTGCCAGCAAGGGACAGATTAACACTGAAGCTTTCTTT
D: .; V: TRBV29-1; J: TRBJ2-5; size: once; CDR3: CSVEMGETQYF; DNA: TGCAGCGTTGAGATGGGAGAGACCCAGTACTTC
D: TRBD1; V: TRBV20-1; J: TRBJ2-1; size: .; CDR3: CSAREGQGFF; DNA: TGCAGTGCTAGAGAGGGACAGGGGTTCTTC
D: .; V: TRBV9; J: TRBJ1-4; size: .; CDR3: CASSVGGPNEKLFF; DNA: TGTGCCAGCAGCGTAGGGGGACCTAATGAAAAACTGTTTTTT
D: TRBD1; V: TRBV3-1/TRBV3-2; J: TRBJ1-2; size: .; CDR3: CASSAGTGSGYTF; DNA: TGTGCCAGCAGCGCGGGGACAGGGAGCGGCTACACCTTC
D: TRBD2; V: TRBV6-5; J: TRBJ2-1; size: .; CDR3: CASSYPTSGGLNEQFF; DNA: TGTGCCAGCAGTTACCCGACTAGCGGGGGGTTGAATGAGCAGTTCTTC
D: .; V: TRBV4-2; J: TRBJ2-7; size: .; CDR3: CASSQTPQRYEQYF; DNA: TGTGCCAGCAGCCAAACCCCTCAGCGGTACGAGCAGTACTTC
D: TRBD1; V: TRBV5-4; J: TRBJ2-1; size: .; CDR3: CASSLVGTGGHNEQFF; DNA: TGTGCCAGCAGCTTGGTGGGGACAGGGGGGCACAATGAGCAGTTCTTC
D: TRBD1; V: TRBV9; J: TRBJ1-5; size: .; CDR3: CASSVGTGGGNQPQHF; DNA: TGTGCCAGCAGCGTGGGGACAGGGGGAGGCAATCAGCCCCAGCATTTT
D: .; V: TRBV6-5; J: TRBJ2-7; size: .; CDR3: CASTRDQRTPTMQYF; DNA: TGTGCCAGCACCCGGGACCAACGAACTCCTACGATGCAGTACTTC
D: TRBD1; V: TRBV5-1; J: TRBJ1-6; size: .; CDR3: CASSQARDDRGHRNSPLHF; DNA: TGCGCCAGCAGCCAAGCCCGCGACGACAGGGGGCATCGTAATTCACCCCTCCACTTT
D: .; V: TRBV30; J: TRBJ1-6; size: .; CDR3: CAWSVVPYNSPLHF; DNA: TGTGCCTGGAGTGTGGTCCCCTATAATTCACCCCTCCACTTT
D: .; V: TRBV29-1; J: TRBJ1-5; size: .; CDR3: CSVGGSNQPQHF; DNA: TGCAGCGTTGGGGGCAGCAATCAGCCCCAGCATTTT
D: .; V: TRBV5-4; J: TRBJ1-2; size: .; CDR3: CASSLDSLYGYTF; DNA: TGTGCCAGCAGCTTGGACAGCCTCTATGGCTACACCTTC
D: .; V: TRBV2; J: TRBJ2-2; size: .; CDR3: CASSREQTNTGELFF; DNA: TGTGCCAGCAGTAGGGAACAGACTAACACCGGGGAGCTGTTTTTT
D: TRBD1; V: TRBV28; J: TRBJ1-2; size: .; CDR3: CASSRDRSGLGGYTF; DNA: TGTGCCAGCAGCCGGGACAGGTCGGGTCTGGGGGGCTACACCTTC
D: .; V: TRBV6-4; J: TRBJ2-7; size: .; CDR3: CASSDNTSPHWFYEQYF; DNA: TGTGCCAGCAGTGATAACACAAGCCCACACTGGTTTTACGAGCAGTACTTC
D: .; V: TRBV9; J: TRBJ2-1; size: .; CDR3: CASSVTTTSSYNEQFF; DNA: TGTGCCAGCAGCGTAACTACAACCAGCTCCTACAATGAGCAGTTCTTC
D: .; V: TRBV27; J: TRBJ2-1; size: .; CDR3: CASSLVGTGRQFF; DNA: TGTGCCAGCAGTTTGGTCGGCACGGGACGCCAGTTCTTC
D: .; V: TRBV19; J: TRBJ2-5; size: .; CDR3: CASSIGPLIQETQYF; DNA: TGTGCCAGTAGTATAGGACCCCTAATCCAAGAGACCCAGTACTTC
D: TRBD2; V: TRBV10-2; J: TRBJ2-3; size: .; CDR3: CASSEGLGGDTQYF; DNA: TGCGCCAGCAGTGAGGGACTAGGCGGAGATACGCAGTATTTT
D: .; V: TRBV3-1/TRBV3-2; J: TRBJ1-1; size: .; CDR3: CASSQALTAMNTEAFF; DNA: TGTGCCAGCAGCCAAGCCCTGACAGCAATGAACACTGAAGCTTTCTTT
D: .; V: TRBV28; J: TRBJ1-2; size: .; CDR3: CASSLRQGKGYGYTF; DNA: TGTGCCAGCAGTCTCAGGCAAGGGAAAGGCTATGGCTACACCTTC
D: .; V: TRBV18; J: TRBJ1-1; size: .; CDR3: CASSPGQGNTEAFF; DNA: TGTGCCAGCTCACCGGGGCAGGGAAACACTGAAGCTTTCTTT
D: TRBD1; V: TRBV5-1; J: TRBJ2-7; size: .; CDR3: CASAPGTGSVEQYF; DNA: TGCGCCAGCGCCCCCGGGACAGGGAGTGTCGAGCAGTACTTC
D: .; V: TRBV18; J: TRBJ2-2; size: .; CDR3: CASSPSPSPNTGELFF; DNA: TGTGCCAGCTCACCTAGCCCATCTCCGAACACCGGGGAGCTGTTTTTT